This T cell receptor beta chain stems from a study of T cells in tuberculosis. Notes on the study in general: GMM-specific TCRs were nearer to active tuberculosis alpha repertoires, suggesting expansion.

Sequencing was performed with immunoSEQ multiplex PCR; in TCRdb, only in-frame clones are kept and a portion is missing. The sample has just under 45,000 clones, around 94% seen once; the top ten hold about 2%. In the case of this clone: Antigen unknown.

Germline V gives CDR1 SEHNR, CDR2 FQNEAQ (reference sequence). V lost 3 bases, J lost 6 bases, and 15 bases lay in between. CDR3 length: 14 amino acids. The source is a donor aged 10 to 29 with latent tuberculosis or without tuberculosis infection. Some clones in this sample may be carry-over from other donors' samples. Specimen: PBMCs. The gene calls are TRBV7-9 and TRBJ2-7, with TRBD2 as a possible D gene (6 bases). CDR3 in amino acids: CASSFLSGRPEQYF. In DNA form, the CDR3 reads TGTGCCAGCAGCTTTTTGTCAGGGAGGCCCGAGCAGTACTTC.